This is a list of T cell receptor beta chains from one sample in a study of PD-L1 blockade in urothelial cancer. Generated by immunoSEQ multiplex PCR, the TCRdb table keeps only in-frame clones and is missing some. The sample carries about 43,000 clones, 88% recorded once. Specimen: PBMCs, collected around atezolizumab (anti-PD-L1) treatment. These receptors were taken from a woman aged 60 to 75 with urothelial cancer. The CDR3 runs from the conserved cysteine through the conserved F or W. Each record gives: CDR3 protein, V gene, clone size, J gene. Not all rows give a size; the values are once, few, many and, for expanded clones, a class.

CASSLMDPNRANEQFF,TRBV7-3,.,TRBJ2-1
CASSAGPDSGNTIYF,TRBV5-6,.,TRBJ1-3
CASSSPSYEQYF,TRBV18,.,TRBJ2-7
CASSKEGSLSGRVYQETQYF,TRBV14,.,TRBJ2-5
CASSLWQGEGYTF,TRBV7-2,.,TRBJ1-2
CASSSYSFYEQYF,TRBV6-5,.,TRBJ2-7
CASSQDRNTGELFF,TRBV14,.,TRBJ2-2
CASSQDGARSYNEQFF,TRBV4-3,.,TRBJ2-1
CASSPQSGSRTGELFF,TRBV9,few,TRBJ2-2
CASTRGKMTGRYEQYF,TRBV28,.,TRBJ2-7
CASRFSGRDPGEQYF,TRBV27,.,TRBJ2-7
CAISGKLQAYEQYF,TRBV10-3,.,TRBJ2-7
CASSLAGGGYNEQFF,TRBV18,.,TRBJ2-1
CASSFLGVGEQYF,TRBV27,.,TRBJ2-7
CAISETGSGELFF,TRBV10-3,.,TRBJ2-2
CASSQRLAGLADTQYF,TRBV4-3,.,TRBJ2-3
CASSLRLSDEQYF,TRBV7-9,.,TRBJ2-7
CASSQLDRGPYEQYF,TRBV4-3,.,TRBJ2-7
CASSVGTGDNSPLHF,TRBV9,large,TRBJ1-6
CASSGTHDYEQYF,TRBV25-1,.,TRBJ2-7
CASSAVDTEAFF,TRBV7-6,.,TRBJ1-1
CASSQRAGSTEAFF,TRBV4-3,.,TRBJ1-1
CASSPGQGARSGNTIYF,TRBV19,.,TRBJ1-3
CASSATGASYEQYF,TRBV6-5,.,TRBJ2-7
CASTGQEVLGYTF,TRBV5-4,.,TRBJ1-2
CASSQVGQGADQPQHF,TRBV4-2,.,TRBJ1-5
CATRGAAKNTEAFF,TRBV10-3,.,TRBJ1-1
CASSLGEGNEQFF,TRBV7-9,.,TRBJ2-1
CASSIRGPVIEKLFF,TRBV19,once,TRBJ1-4
CASSNLGGRAPYEQYF,TRBV27,.,TRBJ2-7
CASSPGQGETQYF,TRBV7-2,.,TRBJ2-5
CASSTGATNEKLFF,TRBV27,.,TRBJ1-4
CASSVRTSGTGDTQYF,TRBV9,.,TRBJ2-3
CASSLKQHEYYGYTF,TRBV7-2,.,TRBJ1-2
CATGGAGMQTQYF,TRBV14,.,TRBJ2-5
CASSLTGSGRDTGELFF,TRBV5-1,.,TRBJ2-2
CSVEKSGAASGYTF,TRBV29-1,.,TRBJ1-2
CASSLGISGGTLSYEQYF,TRBV7-2,once,TRBJ2-7
CASSRSWTSGVGETQYF,TRBV7-8,.,TRBJ2-5
CASSQVGLTDTQYF,TRBV16,.,TRBJ2-3
CASSPEGTDEAFF,TRBV18,few,TRBJ1-1
CATRAGITDTQYF,TRBV2,.,TRBJ2-3
CAISAPLGSSYEQYF,TRBV10-3,.,TRBJ2-7
CASSSLIRLGDTQYF,TRBV11-2,.,TRBJ2-3
CASSPAGRWGGYTF,TRBV7-8,.,TRBJ1-2
CASSPGGLAGGNEQFF,TRBV5-1,.,TRBJ2-1
CASSLSRVGETQYF,TRBV7-2,.,TRBJ2-5
CASSGTGQETQYF,TRBV19,.,TRBJ2-5
CASSPTGGQGEQYF,TRBV11-2,once,TRBJ2-7
CASSYQADTQYF,TRBV6-6,.,TRBJ2-3
CASRDRQTLGEKLFF,TRBV2,.,TRBJ1-4
CASSLVASGGGYSTDTQYF,TRBV5-4,.,TRBJ2-3
CASSEIGDLGYEQYF,TRBV25-1,.,TRBJ2-7
CASSFGESYEQYF,TRBV7-3,.,TRBJ2-7
CASSPRGANTGELFF,TRBV18,.,TRBJ2-2
CASSMPLGQTTNQAQHF,TRBV19,.,TRBJ1-5
CASSFRMGSLAGANEQFF,TRBV7-9,.,TRBJ2-1
CASSYNPAYEQYF,TRBV6-6,.,TRBJ2-7
CASSFSRSYEQYF,TRBV27,.,TRBJ2-7
CASITGRGSYEQYF,TRBV2,.,TRBJ2-7